This TCR beta chain is from a study of blood T cells in healthy people across ages. With 3 bases clipped from V and 5 bases from J, the junction kept 13 bases outside the gene matches. Germline V gives CDR1 ENHRY, CDR2 SYGVKD. The CDR3 has 17 residues. Overall study results and limits: Versus aged donors, long-lived donors had higher diversity and more naive CD4+ cells. Diversity figures derived from one million T cells were judged to underestimate the true value.

This clonotype has a handful of counts. Antigen specificity is unknown. The authors ran a second PCR of roughly 6 to 12 cycles using a sample-barcoded 5' primer and a J-beta primer mix. MiXCR was run by TCRdb on the 5' RACE reads, yielding one entry per CDR3 protein. The sample yields around 1,900,000 distinct CDR3 sequences, roughly two fifths seen once. The chain joins TRBV10-3 to TRBJ2-5, with 9 bases matching TRBD2. The sequence came from a human donor in good health. What was sequenced was blood. The CDR3 spells CAISDPRRGGPRETQYF. The CDR3 DNA sequence: TGTGCCATCAGTGACCCCAGGCGGGGGGGCCCCCGGGAGACCCAGTACTTC.